This T cell receptor beta chain derives from a study of T cell responses to AZD1222 COVID-19 vaccine. Study results and limitations: Among those given AZD1222, only 6 or 7 were seropositive at baseline.

Trimming took 0 bases from V and 4 from J, leaving 3 bases between them. The CDR3 extends over 12 amino acids. From germline, CDR1 is SGHRS and CDR2 YFSETQ. Sequenced by immunoSEQ multiplex PCR; TCRdb stores in-frame clones only, minus some. The sample includes about 150,000 clones, more than 75% seen only once; the top ten take 5%. With regard to this clone: Its antigen is not identified.

The sequence came from an adult in good health. The specimen comprised peripheral blood, sampled on day 0 of AZD1222 vaccination. The V call is TRBV5-1, the J call TRBJ2-3, with unresolved D. The CDR3 here is CASSLVADTQYF. The CDR3 DNA reads TGCGCCAGCAGCTTGGTTGCAGATACGCAGTATTTT.